This TCR beta chain comes out of a study of T cell changes during pregnancy in multiple sclerosis. The assay was immunoSEQ multiplex PCR, and TCRdb's table has in-frame clones only and misses some. This table holds around 56,000 clones, more than 85% found once. Trimming removed 3 bases from V and 5 bases from J, with 13 bases in between. Germline V gene lookup returns CDR1 SGHAT and CDR2 FQNNGV. The CDR3 length is 14 residues. This clonotype originated in a female donor in good health, enrolled as a control in a pregnancy study. V usage is TRBV11-2 and J usage is TRBJ2-5, with TRBD2 as a possible D gene (5 bases). Sequenced material: peripheral blood, taken in the third trimester of pregnancy. CDR3 amino acids: CASSFNSGGETQYF. As DNA, the CDR3 is TGTGCCAGCAGCTTTAATTCGGGCGGGGAGACCCAGTACTTC.